The next 6 T cell receptor beta chains were all read from a single sample in a study of siplizumab effects on memory and regulatory T cells (dated by TCRdb to the late 2010s). Library preparation employed the immunoSEQ multiplex PCR assay. TCRdb re-hosts the immuneACCESS table, in-frame sequences only. Its copies lack some clones; in the studies checked, an unresolved V gene accounts for under half of them, and the cause for the rest is not known. This sample comprises 100,000 or so clones, less than 95% of them detected only once. In total, the top ten clones hold roughly 0.6% of the sample. Sequencing used Tregs sorted from blood. The receptors originated from a human donor in good health.

This clone was detected only a few times. The V and J genes are TRBV7-8 and TRBJ2-2; 8 nucleotides line up with TRBD1. Germline-derived CDR1 and CDR2 are SGHVS and FQNEAQ. J lost 2 bases, V lost 8 bases, and 4 bases had no gene match. This CDR3 region has 14 residues. CDR3 in amino acids: CASGTGLNTGELFF. Written as DNA, the CDR3 is TGTGCCAGCGGGACAGGCCTTAACACCGGGGAGCTGTTTTTT.

CDR3 sequence: CASSPPSWTGKYEQYF. The CDR3 nucleotides are TGTGCCAGCAGTCCCCCGTCGTGGACAGGGAAATACGAGCAGTACTTC. This chain connects TRBV28 to TRBJ2-7; the match to TRBD1 covers 8 bases. With V trimmed by 5 bases and J by 4 bases, 13 bases remained unmatched. Germline V gene sequence: CDR1 MDHEN, CDR2 SYDVKM. This CDR3 contains 16 residues.

The J gene is TRBJ1-1, the V gene TRBV5-1; no clear D. CDR3 length: 13 amino acids. Trimming pared 2 bases from V and 5 bases from J, leaving 10 bases between. Germline loops: CDR1 SGHRS, CDR2 YFSETQ. CDR3 bases: TGCGCCAGCAGCTTAATCGGCTTAACTGAAGCTTTCTTT. This sequence encodes CASSLIGLTEAFF.

CDR3 bases: TGTGCCTGGAGTGACCTCTTTTTAGCGGGAACTGAGCAGTTCTTC. This codes for CAWSDLFLAGTEQFF. The chain joins TRBV30 to TRBJ2-1; 8 nucleotides match TRBD2. Trimming cost V 1 base and J 9 bases; bases outside gene matches: 11. The CDR3 runs 15 residues. Per germline, CDR1 GTSNPN and CDR2 SVGIG (reference sequence). Drawing the rest from reference TRBV30 and TRBJ2-1, the complete variable domain is SQTIHQWPATLVQPVGSPLSLECTVEGTSNPNLYWYRQAAGRGLQLLFYSVGIGQISSEVPQNLSASRPQDRQFILSSKKLLLSDSGFYLCAWSDLFLAGTEQFFGPGTRLTVL.

The chain joins TRBV14 to TRBJ2-3, with D perhaps matching TRBD2 (6 bases). CDR3 length equals 16 residues. Germline CDR1 and CDR2: SGHDN and FVKESK. Trimming removed 4 bases from V and 8 bases from J, with 22 bases in between. The CDR3 region is CASSRTPGLPQGTQYF. The DNA for the CDR3 is TGTGCCAGCAGCCGCACACCGGGACTGCCTCAAGGTACGCAGTATTTT.

This rearrangement joins TRBV14 to TRBJ2-1; no clear D gene. The CDR3 has 13 amino acids. The V gene's germline CDR1 is SGHDN and CDR2 FVKESK. V shed 0 bases and J shed 10 bases, with 10 bases lying between them. CDR3: CASSQELSGEQFF. For the CDR3, the DNA is TGTGCCAGCAGCCAAGAACTCTCCGGAGAGCAGTTCTTC.